One sample yielded the 18 T cell receptor beta chains listed below, sequenced in a study of blood T cell repertoires in COVID-19. Clones were sequenced by immunoSEQ multiplex PCR, and TCRdb holds only the in-frame ones, with some missing. The sample holds 200,000 to 250,000 clones; about 90% are singletons and the top ten take 9.5% to 14%. What was sequenced was PBMCs or T cells enriched from blood (not recorded which). Every receptor here comes from a young man who had recovered from COVID-19.

The genes are TRBV5-4 and TRBJ2-7, with 8 bases that match TRBD2. CDR3 length: 14 residues. V shed 4 bases, J shed 4 bases, and the junction held 7 bases outside the gene matches. Germline lookup yields CDR1 SGHNT and CDR2 YYREEE (reference sequence). The CDR3 spells CASSPGGRGYEQYF. CDR3 DNA: TGTGCCAGCAGCCCGGGGGGGAGAGGTTACGAGCAGTACTTC.

The chain combines TRBV12-5 with TRBJ1-2; D is unclear. The CDR3 is 18 residues long. V shed 4 bases and J shed 1 base, with 22 bases lying between them. Germline values: CDR1 LGHNT, CDR2 FRNRAP. The CDR3 DNA sequence: TGTGCTAGTGGTTCGACCATCCTACGGACTGCGGGTAACTATGGCTACACCTTC. Protein: CASGSTILRTAGNYGYTF.

The V call is TRBV19, the J call TRBJ1-3, with D perhaps matching TRBD1 (6 bases). V shed 6 bases and J shed 0 bases, with 9 bases lying between them. The CDR3 extends over 14 amino acids. In germline, CDR1 is LNHDA, CDR2 SQIVND (reference sequence). CDR3 nucleotide sequence: TGTGCCAGTAGAGGGGGTGACTCTGGAAACACCATATATTTT. Its translation: CASRGGDSGNTIYF.

V usage is TRBV10-3 and J usage is TRBJ2-7; possible D gene TRBD2, 5 bases. Germline values: CDR1 ENHRY, CDR2 SYGVKD. Trimming stripped 0 bases from V and 8 bases from J, with 11 bases between. CDR3 size: 13 residues. CDR3 DNA: TGTGCCATCAGTGAGTCGAGGGTTGTGCAGCAGTACTTC. Its translation: CAISESRVVQQYF.

The chain employs TRBV28 and TRBJ2-7, with D hard to call. Germline V CDR1 and CDR2: MDHEN, SYDVKM. The CDR3 has 13 residues. Trimming cost V 6 bases and J 5 bases, with 14 bases left between them. CDR3 nucleotides: TGTGCCAGCAGACCGGTACTTGTCGACGAGCAGTACTTC. Translated: CASRPVLVDEQYF.

This chain links TRBV4-2 with TRBJ2-7; 7 bases match TRBD2. From germline, CDR1 is LGHNA and CDR2 YNFKEQ. Losses at the gene ends were 1 base for V and 1 base for J; bases not matched to a gene: 10. This CDR3 region has 17 residues. The CDR3 bases are TGTGCCAGCAGCCAAGCCCGCTCGGGGGGAGGGTCCTACGAGCAGTACTTC. Translation gives CASSQARSGGGSYEQYF.

The chain carries TRBV28 and TRBJ1-3, with a weak D call TRBD1 (5 bases). CDR3 length: 15 amino acids. From germline, CDR1 is MDHEN and CDR2 SYDVKM. Between the trimmed V and J ends, which lost 6 bases and 0 bases, there was a span of 12 bases. DNA of the CDR3: TGTGCCAGCAGGGTACAGGCGAGCTCTGGAAACACCATATATTTT. Its translation: CASRVQASSGNTIYF.

The chain carries TRBV3-1 (or the pseudogene TRBV3-2) and TRBJ1-2, with D perhaps TRBD1 (6 bases). Trimming took off 0 bases at V and 7 bases at J, with 12 bases between the two ends. The CDR3 is 14 amino acids. In germline, CDR1 is LGHDT, CDR2 YNNKEL (reference sequence). Here the CDR3 reads CASSQEQGIGGYTF. CDR3 nucleotides: TGTGCCAGCAGCCAAGAACAGGGTATAGGTGGCTACACCTTC.

Of note for this clone: Mismatch with germline at one junction end may stem from a read error. This chain uses TRBV7-9 with TRBJ2-5; 10 bases line up with TRBD2. The CDR3 consists of 14 residues. Germline CDR1 and CDR2: SEHNR and FQNEAQ (reference sequence). CDR3 amino acids: CASSVAGGGETQYF. In nucleotides, the CDR3 is TGTGCCAGCAGCGTAGCGGGGGGAGGAGAGACCCAGTACTTC.

In DNA, the CDR3 is TGTGCCAGCAGCGAACGACCCCGACTAGCGGGGGGTCCAGATACGCAGTATTTT. This codes for CASSERPRLAGGPDTQYF. This chain uses TRBV9 with TRBJ2-3; 13 nucleotides agree with TRBD2. Germline loops: CDR1 SGDLS, CDR2 YYNGEE. V was pared by 3 bases and J by 4 bases, with 11 bases of the junction left unmatched. The CDR3 spans 18 residues.

This clone appeared a few times. CDR3 loop: CASSQESVGRAYGYTF. CDR3 in DNA: TGCGCCAGCAGCCAAGAGTCGGTAGGCAGGGCTTATGGCTACACCTTC. This chain links TRBV4-3 with TRBJ1-2, with a weak D call TRBD1 (5 bases). The length of the CDR3 is 16 residues. The germline V gene has CDR1 LGHNA and CDR2 YSLEER. Between the trimmed V and J ends, which lost 0 bases and 5 bases, there was a span of 16 bases.

The chain combines TRBV6-5 with TRBJ2-7; 9 bases line up with TRBD2. The germline gives CDR1 MNHEY, CDR2 SVGAGI. V was clipped by 6 bases and J by 6 bases; unmatched bases: 3. The CDR3 runs 12 residues. Here the CDR3 reads CASRSTSGEQYF. DNA for the CDR3: TGTGCCAGCAGATCGACTAGCGGCGAGCAGTACTTC.

This chain links TRBV2 with TRBJ2-5; TRBD2 agrees at 10 bases. The CDR3 is 15 amino acids. Germline V CDR1 and CDR2: SNHLY, FYNNEI. Germline trimming cut 5 bases from V and 1 base from J; bases unmatched to any gene: 4. CDR3 nucleotides: TGTGCCAGCAGTACTAGCGGGGAGGGCCAAGAGACCCAGTACTTC. Encoded protein: CASSTSGEGQETQYF.

This rearrangement joins TRBV7-3 to TRBJ2-5, with 8 nucleotides matching TRBD2. Germline V gives CDR1 SGHTA, CDR2 FQGTGA. The CDR3 runs 14 residues. Unmatched junction bases numbered 1, after V lost 0 bases and J lost 4 bases. The CDR3 DNA reads TGTGCCAGCAGCTTAACCGGGGGGGGAGAGACCCAGTACTTC. Encoded protein: CASSLTGGGETQYF.

The chain links TRBV5-5 to TRBJ1-1, with D unresolved. Germline lookup yields CDR1 SGHKS and CDR2 YYEKEE (reference sequence). Trimming removed 0 bases from V and 4 bases from J, with 4 bases in between. The CDR3 has 12 residues. In nucleotides, the CDR3 is TGTGCCAGCAGCTTGGGTAGCACTGAAGCTTTCTTT. Residues: CASSLGSTEAFF.

The chain couples TRBV6-6 to TRBJ2-7; 14 bases align to TRBD2. CDR1 is MNHNY, CDR2 SVGAGI, per germline (reference sequence). The CDR3 consists of 16 residues. V lost 3 bases and J lost 4; bases outside the gene matches: 5. The CDR3 nucleotides read TGTGCCAGCAGTTATCTCGGGACTAGCGGGGGTTACGAGCAGTACTTC. As protein: CASSYLGTSGGYEQYF.

This rearrangement joins TRBV10-3 to TRBJ2-7; 9 nucleotides match TRBD1. V gave up 6 bases and J gave up 5 bases; unmatched junction bases: 11. In germline, CDR1 is ENHRY, CDR2 SYGVKD. The CDR3 covers 15 residues. CDR3 protein: CAISKLQGATDEQYF. The DNA of the CDR3 is TGTGCCATCAGCAAATTACAGGGGGCAACGGACGAGCAGTACTTC.

This clone occurred once. The germline gene is not matched at one end of the junction; a read error may be the cause. The chain combines TRBV7-7 with TRBJ1-2; D is possibly TRBD1 (5 bases). The CDR3 contains 16 residues. The V gene's germline CDR1 is SSHAT and CDR2 FNYEAQ (reference sequence). The CDR3 reads CASSRIDSPFNYGYTF. The CDR3 nucleotides are TGTGCTAGCAGTAGGATAGACAGTCCCTTCAACTATGGCTACACCTTC.